The 21 T cell receptor beta chains presented below share a single source sample, sequenced in a study of blood T cell repertoires in COVID-19. The repertoire was sequenced with immunoSEQ multiplex PCR; TCRdb's copy has only in-frame clones and lacks some. This sample has around 150,000 clones, with around nine tenths found just once. Sequencing was performed on peripheral blood. These receptor sequences come from a woman in her seventies with COVID-19, enrolled during active disease.

The chain uses TRBV3-1 (or the pseudogene TRBV3-2) and TRBJ1-6, with D perhaps matching TRBD1 (6 bases). The CDR3 contains 14 residues. The germline V gene encodes CDR1 LGHDT and CDR2 YNNKEL (reference sequence). V lost 3 bases to trimming and J lost 9 bases, with 12 bases between them. In nucleotides, the CDR3 is TGTGCCAGCAGCCATTGGGACAAAAGTTCACCCCTCCACTTT. This gives the protein CASSHWDKSSPLHF.

V and J are TRBV18 and TRBJ2-5; D perhaps matches TRBD2 (6 bases). The germline V gene encodes CDR1 KGHSH and CDR2 LQKENI. The CDR3 is 16 amino acids. The V end was cut by 4 bases, the J end by 4 bases, with 19 bases between. CDR3 in DNA: TGTGCCAGCTCACTCAAACCATACGGGGGAAGAGAGACCCAGTACTTC. Its protein is CASSLKPYGGRETQYF.

This rearrangement joins TRBV5-1 to TRBJ1-6; TRBD1 matches at 8 bases. CDR1 SGHRS and CDR2 YFSETQ come from the germline V gene. V lost 1 base to trimming and J lost 7 bases; unmatched junction nucleotides: 7. The CDR3 covers 16 residues. CDR3 in DNA: TGCGCCAGCAGCTTGACAGGGGGACTTGACAATTCACCCCTCCACTTT. Its protein is CASSLTGGLDNSPLHF.

The chain links TRBV3-1 (or the pseudogene TRBV3-2) to TRBJ1-1; 7 bases align to TRBD1. Germline CDR1 LGHDT, CDR2 YNNKEL (reference sequence). The CDR3 runs to 12 residues. The trim removed 3 bases at V and 7 bases at J, leaving 2 bases unmatched. The DNA for the CDR3 is TGTGCCAGCAGCCAGGGGGACAGTGAAGCTTTCTTT. It translates to CASSQGDSEAFF.

V and J are TRBV2 and TRBJ1-1; 8 bases agree with TRBD1. The CDR3 totals 14 residues. V lost 5 bases, J lost 0 bases, and 2 bases stayed unmatched. The germline CDR1 and CDR2 sequences are SNHLY and FYNNEI. CDR3 DNA sequence: TGTGCCAGCAGTTTACAGGGGGTGAACACTGAAGCTTTCTTT. It encodes CASSLQGVNTEAFF.

CDR3 coding DNA: TGTGCCAGTAATTGGCAGGCGATTAGCAATCAGCCCCAGCATTTT. Residues: CASNWQAISNQPQHF. The rearrangement joins TRBV19 to TRBJ1-5; D unresolved. Trimming removed 7 bases at V and 0 bases at J, with 13 bases between. CDR3 length: 15 amino acids. Germline values: CDR1 LNHDA, CDR2 SQIVND (reference sequence).

The CDR3 protein is CASSTDRGRKDTEAFF. The DNA of the CDR3 is TGTGCCAGTAGTACAGACAGGGGGCGTAAAGACACTGAAGCTTTCTTT. The chain couples TRBV19 to TRBJ1-1; 10 bases are a match to TRBD1. The CDR3 extends over 16 amino acids. V shed 4 bases, J shed 3 bases, and the junction held 8 bases outside the gene matches. Germline V gives CDR1 LNHDA, CDR2 SQIVND (reference sequence).

The chain employs TRBV7-9 and TRBJ1-3; 7 bases are shared with TRBD1. The ends lost 0 bases at V and 8 bases at J; junction bases unmatched: 4. Looked up from germline, CDR1 is SEHNR and CDR2 is FQNEAQ (reference sequence). The CDR3 runs to 14 residues. Here the CDR3 DNA reads TGTGCCAGCAGCTTAGCAGGGGGCAGCGACACCATATATTTT. It encodes CASSLAGGSDTIYF.

This chain connects TRBV5-1 to TRBJ2-6; D perhaps matches TRBD1 (6 bases). The CDR3 consists of 15 residues. The V and J ends lost 3 bases and 0 bases respectively, with 7 bases between them. CDR1 is SGHRS, CDR2 YFSETQ, per germline. DNA of the CDR3: TGCGCCAGCAGCTCACAGGGCTCTGGGGCCAACGTCCTGACTTTC. Its protein product is CASSSQGSGANVLTF.

The chain uses TRBV21-1 and TRBJ1-2; the D call TRBD1 from the table was never checked on the DNA. TRBV21-1 is tagged as a pseudogene. The CDR3 runs to 16 residues. CDR3 bases: TGTGCCAGCAGCAATCTATCAACAGGGGTCAAATATGGCTACACCTTC. Translated, it gives CASSNLSTGVKYGYTF.

The V call is TRBV7-9, the J call TRBJ2-7; 7 bases fit TRBD1. There are 15 residues in the CDR3. Trimming removed 5 bases from V and 5 bases from J; junction bases left unmatched: 12. Germline values: CDR1 SEHNR, CDR2 FQNEAQ (reference sequence). In nucleotides, the CDR3 is TGTGCCAGCAGCCCCACCAGACAGGGCTTCAACGAGCAGTACTTC. It is translated as CASSPTRQGFNEQYF.

The V call is TRBV30, the J call TRBJ1-2; the D is unclear. Germline CDR1 reads GTSNPN; CDR2 reads SVGIG (reference sequence). This CDR3 comprises 12 residues. V lost 2 bases and J lost 7, with 11 bases in between. CDR3: CAWSIDLGGYTF. Here the CDR3 DNA reads TGTGCCTGGAGTATAGACTTAGGTGGCTACACCTTC.

The J gene is TRBJ2-5, the V gene TRBV5-4; 7 nucleotides agree with TRBD2. Germline V CDR1 and CDR2: SGHNT, YYREEE (reference sequence). The length of the CDR3 is 13 residues. V lost 0 bases to trimming and J lost 5 bases; unmatched junction nucleotides: 1. CDR3 nucleotide sequence: TGTGCCAGCAGCTTGGTGGGGGGGGAGACCCAGTACTTC. Translating gives CASSLVGGETQYF.

This chain uses TRBV7-2 with TRBJ2-3; tentatively, D is TRBD2 (6 bases). The CDR3 spans 17 residues. The V and J ends lost 2 bases and 2 bases respectively, with 17 bases between them. CDR1 and CDR2 (germline): SGHTA, FQGNSA. In DNA form, the CDR3 reads TGTGCCAGCAGCTTACGTGGCGGGGCGGGGTACACAGATACGCAGTATTTT. Protein: CASSLRGGAGYTDTQYF.

This rearrangement joins TRBV2 to TRBJ2-7; tentative D call: TRBD1 (5 bases). The V end was cut by 1 base, the J end by 2 bases, with 18 bases between. CDR1 is SNHLY and CDR2 is FYNNEI in the germline V gene. The CDR3 runs to 17 residues. The CDR3 protein is CASSEGGLGPRTYEQYF. CDR3 nucleotides: TGTGCCAGCAGTGAAGGGGGCCTAGGACCCAGAACCTACGAGCAGTACTTC.

The V call is TRBV28, the J call TRBJ1-4, with TRBD1 matching 7 bases. This CDR3 is 16 amino acids long. The V segment lost 7 bases and the J segment 8 bases; nucleotides outside the gene matches: 16. Germline CDR1 and CDR2: MDHEN and SYDVKM. The CDR3 is CASTVSDRVGYEKLFF. The CDR3 DNA is TGTGCCAGCACTGTATCCGACAGGGTTGGTTACGAAAAACTGTTTTTT.

This chain links TRBV4-2 with TRBJ2-7; 8 nucleotides agree with TRBD1. V shed 1 base and J 6 bases; nucleotides not matched to a gene: 2. The CDR3 is 13 amino acids. Germline CDR1 is LGHNA and CDR2 is YNFKEQ. CDR3 loop: CASSQGTGLEQYF. CDR3 DNA: TGTGCCAGCAGCCAAGGGACAGGGCTCGAGCAGTACTTC.

This sequence joins TRBV18 and TRBJ1-2, with D possibly matching TRBD1 (6 bases). V gave up 0 bases and J gave up 0 bases, with 11 bases separating them. The CDR3 length is 16 residues. Germline V gene data show CDR1 as KGHSH and CDR2 as LQKENI. CDR3 in amino acids: CASSPPGALANYGYTF. The DNA of the CDR3 is TGTGCCAGCTCACCACCGGGGGCCTTAGCTAACTATGGCTACACCTTC.

This clone was seen a single time. The chain has TRBV3-1 (or the pseudogene TRBV3-2) and TRBJ2-4; 8 nucleotides agree with TRBD1. CDR1 and CDR2 (germline): LGHDT, YNNKEL (reference sequence). The CDR3 sequence is 16 residues long. Unmatched junction bases numbered 13, after V lost 3 bases and J lost 9 bases. CDR3 sequence reads: CASSHWGQVNLAIQYF. CDR3 in DNA: TGTGCCAGCAGCCATTGGGGACAGGTTAATCTCGCCATTCAGTACTTC.

The genes are TRBV18 and TRBJ1-5; D perhaps matches TRBD1 (5 bases). The CDR3 is made up of 14 amino acids. V was pared by 2 bases and J by 5 bases, with 10 bases between. CDR1 and CDR2 from the germline V gene are KGHSH and LQKENI. DNA of the CDR3: TGTGCCAGCTCACCAGGGGGGTTCGATCAGCCCCAGCATTTT. It encodes CASSPGGFDQPQHF.

The V call is TRBV15, the J call TRBJ2-7; 8 bases line up with TRBD2. V gave up 0 bases and J gave up 2 bases; unmatched junction bases: 9. The CDR3 sequence is 17 residues long. Germline V lookup: CDR1 LNHNV, CDR2 YYDKDF (reference sequence). CDR3 bases: TGTGCCACCAGCAGAGATCAGTTGCGGGGGGCACCCTACGAGCAGTACTTC. This encodes CATSRDQLRGAPYEQYF.